This T cell receptor (beta chain) was observed in a study of CD8+ T cells in alopecia areata. Study-wide points: Higher clonality than in normal scalp was seen in lesional scalp, especially alopecia totalis/universalis.

Germline CDR1 reads SQVTM; CDR2 reads ANQGSEA. V shed 4 bases and J 3 bases; nucleotides not matched to a gene: 8. This CDR3 comprises 15 residues. This clone was seen a handful of times. No antigen is known for it. RNA extraction was followed by reverse transcription into cDNA, which acted as the sequencing template. This table comes from immunoSEQ multiplex PCR, and its TCRdb copy is limited to in-frame clones, with some not included. The repertoire holds fewer than 150,000 clones, with 55% to 70% as singletons. This chain connects TRBV29-1 to TRBJ2-2, with TRBD2 matching 7 bases. The sequence was collected from a human donor in good health. The sequenced material came from CD4+ T cells sorted from blood. Here the CDR3 reads CSVGPRGRDTGELFF. CDR3 DNA sequence: TGCAGCGTTGGACCCCGGGGGAGGGACACCGGGGAGCTGTTTTTT.